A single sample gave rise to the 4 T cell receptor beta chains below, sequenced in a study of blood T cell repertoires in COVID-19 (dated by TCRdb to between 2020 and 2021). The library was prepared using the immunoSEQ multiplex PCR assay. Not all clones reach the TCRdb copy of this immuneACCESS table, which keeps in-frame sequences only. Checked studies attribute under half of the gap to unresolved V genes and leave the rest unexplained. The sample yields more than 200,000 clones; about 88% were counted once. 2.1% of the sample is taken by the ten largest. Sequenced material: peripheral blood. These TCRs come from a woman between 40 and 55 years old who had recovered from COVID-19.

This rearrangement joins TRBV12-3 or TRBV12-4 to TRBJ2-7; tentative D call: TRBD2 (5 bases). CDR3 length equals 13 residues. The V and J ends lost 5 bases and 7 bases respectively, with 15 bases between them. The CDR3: CASSPSRLMEQYF. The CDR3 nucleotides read TGTGCCAGCAGTCCTAGCAGGTTAATGGAGCAGTACTTC.

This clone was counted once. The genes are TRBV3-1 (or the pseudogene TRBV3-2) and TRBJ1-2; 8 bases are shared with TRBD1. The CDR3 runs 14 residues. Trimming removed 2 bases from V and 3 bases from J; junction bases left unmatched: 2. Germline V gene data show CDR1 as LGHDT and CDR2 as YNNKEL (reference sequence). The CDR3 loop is CASSQQGQDYGYTF. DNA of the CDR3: TGTGCCAGCAGCCAACAGGGACAGGACTATGGCTACACCTTC.

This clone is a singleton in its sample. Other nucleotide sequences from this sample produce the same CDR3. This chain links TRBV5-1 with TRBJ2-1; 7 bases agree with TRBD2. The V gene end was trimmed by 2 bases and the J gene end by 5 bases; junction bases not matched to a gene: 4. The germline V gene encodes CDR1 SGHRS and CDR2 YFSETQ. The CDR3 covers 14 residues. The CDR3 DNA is TGCGCCAGCAGCTTAGCGGGACTCAACAATGAGCAGTTCTTC. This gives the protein CASSLAGLNNEQFF.

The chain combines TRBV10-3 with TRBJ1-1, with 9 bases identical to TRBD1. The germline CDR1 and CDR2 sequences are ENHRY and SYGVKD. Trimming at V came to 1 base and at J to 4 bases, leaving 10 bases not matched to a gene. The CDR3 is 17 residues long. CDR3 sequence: CAISEFSGTGWVTEAFF. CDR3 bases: TGTGCCATCAGTGAGTTTTCCGGGACAGGGTGGGTCACTGAAGCTTTCTTT.